This TCR beta chain was recorded in a study of blood T cell repertoires in COVID-19. The wider study: Both acute and convalescent COVID-19 samples were obtained from the United States, Italy and Spain. From T cells, B-cell-depleted T cells, or PBMCs came the material, which was cDNA or gDNA.

Clones were read by immunoSEQ multiplex PCR, and TCRdb kept only the in-frame ones, dropping some. The table shows more than 95,000 clones, with around 87% occurring only once. This clone was picked up one time. This TCR was sampled from a man aged 50 or older with acute or convalescent COVID-19. The source material was peripheral blood.

In DNA form, the CDR3 reads TGTGCCAGCAGTTATCCGGGACAGACTTACAATGAGCAGTTCTTC. Its translation is CASSYPGQTYNEQFF. The chain joins TRBV5-5 to TRBJ2-1; TRBD1 aligns across 7 bases. The CDR3 has 15 residues. After removal of 5 bases from V and 4 bases from J, the junction contained 9 bases not matched to a gene. Per the germline V gene, CDR1 is SGHKS and CDR2 is YYEKEE (reference sequence).